A single sample is the source of the 27 T cell receptor beta chains below, sequenced in a study of Ad26.COV2.S vaccination and SARS-CoV-2 variants. The treatment denotes: roughly 19 received Ad26.COV2.S at low or high dose, single or two shots; about 5 received placebo; per-sample allocation not given. Collection of the samples took place on day 63 after the first injection of vaccine or placebo. This table comes from immunoSEQ multiplex PCR, and its TCRdb copy is limited to in-frame clones, with some not included. The table has about 400,000 clones, 75% to 90% seen once. Sequences were derived from peripheral blood, sampled in a trial of Ad26.COV2.S vaccine versus placebo. The receptors come from a person aged 18 to 65 who received the Ad26.COV2.S COVID-19 vaccine or a placebo.

The chain recombines TRBV30 with TRBJ1-4, with TRBD1 as a possible D gene (5 bases). There are 13 residues in the CDR3. V was pared by 8 bases and J by 6 bases, with 16 bases between. Looked up from germline, CDR1 is GTSNPN and CDR2 is SVGIG (reference sequence). The CDR3 DNA is TGTGCCGGCATCGGGGGGATCTATGAAAAACTGTTTTTT. It specifies CAGIGGIYEKLFF.

This clone has a single count. The chain links TRBV9 to TRBJ2-1; D might be TRBD1 (7 bases). V lost 4 bases to trimming and J lost 5 bases, with 13 bases between them. The CDR3 is 14 residues long. Germline-derived CDR1 and CDR2 are SGDLS and YYNGEE. The CDR3 DNA sequence: TGTGCCAGCAGCCGCGGGACAGCGAACAATGAGCAGTTCTTC. This encodes CASSRGTANNEQFF.

The J gene is TRBJ2-1, the V gene TRBV11-2; D may be TRBD2 (5 bases). Trimming cost V 0 bases and J 4 bases, with 13 bases left between them. The germline V gene encodes CDR1 SGHAT and CDR2 FQNNGV. The CDR3 sequence is 16 residues long. CDR3 sequence reads: CASSLDGSGKYNEQFF. As DNA, the CDR3 is TGTGCCAGCAGCTTAGACGGGTCGGGGAAGTACAATGAGCAGTTCTTC. Combining the CDR3 with reference TRBV11-2 and TRBJ2-1 gives the whole variable domain EAGVAQSPRYKIIEKRQSVAFWCNPISGHATLYWYQQILGQGPKLLIQFQNNGVVDDSQLPKDRFSAERLKGVDSTLKIQPAKLEDSAVYLCASSLDGSGKYNEQFFGPGTRLTVL.

V gene TRBV11-2 combines with J gene TRBJ2-1, with D unclear. Germline assignment: CDR1 SGHAT and CDR2 FQNNGV. Trimming removed 1 base at V and 3 bases at J, with 1 base between. The length of the CDR3 is 12 residues. The CDR3 here is CASSLVYNEQFF. The CDR3 DNA sequence: TGTGCCAGCAGCTTAGTCTACAATGAGCAGTTCTTC. The full variable domain, in which reference TRBV11-2 and TRBJ2-1 provide the parts outside the CDR3, is EAGVAQSPRYKIIEKRQSVAFWCNPISGHATLYWYQQILGQGPKLLIQFQNNGVVDDSQLPKDRFSAERLKGVDSTLKIQPAKLEDSAVYLCASSLVYNEQFFGPGTRLTVL.

Notes on this clone: The same CDR3 arises from other DNA sequences in this sample as well. The genes are TRBV15 and TRBJ2-5; D uncertain. V gave up 1 base and J gave up 3 bases, with 3 bases separating them. CDR3 size: 12 residues. CDR1 LNHNV and CDR2 YYDKDF come from the germline V gene (reference sequence). The CDR3 reads CATSRGEETQYF. Here the CDR3 DNA reads TGTGCCACCAGCAGAGGAGAAGAGACCCAGTACTTC. Filled out from reference TRBV15 and TRBJ2-5, the complete variable domain reads DAMVIQNPRYQVTQFGKPVTLSCSQTLNHNVMYWYQQKSSQAPKLLFHYYDKDFNNEADTPDNFQSRRPNTSFCFLDIRSPGLGDTAMYLCATSRGEETQYFGPGTRLLVL.

The chain combines TRBV11-3 with TRBJ2-3; D ambiguous. In germline, CDR1 is SGHNT, CDR2 YENEEA. The V gene lost 5 bases and the J gene lost 0 bases, with 9 bases spanning the gap. This CDR3 has 14 residues. CDR3 sequence: CASSPHPSTDTQYF. In nucleotides, the CDR3 is TGTGCCAGCAGCCCACACCCTAGCACAGATACGCAGTATTTT.

This clone was recorded only once. This chain connects TRBV19 to TRBJ1-3, with D hard to call. The ends were cut back, 3 bases at V and 8 bases at J, with 11 bases in the middle. CDR3 length: 13 amino acids. CDR1 and CDR2 from the germline V gene are LNHDA and SQIVND (reference sequence). The CDR3 DNA reads as TGTGCCAGTAGTATTGTCCGCGGGGACACCATATATTTT. Protein: CASSIVRGDTIYF.

This sequence joins TRBV28 and TRBJ2-1, with D perhaps matching TRBD1 or TRBD2 (5 bases each). V lost 5 bases and J 5 bases, leaving 13 bases between the germline ends. The CDR3 consists of 14 residues. Germline loops: CDR1 MDHEN, CDR2 SYDVKM. The CDR3 nucleotides are TGTGCCAGCAGTCTACGGGACGTCGACAATGAGCAGTTCTTC. Its translation is CASSLRDVDNEQFF.

The chain employs TRBV28 and TRBJ1-1; no definite D call. Per the germline V gene, CDR1 is MDHEN and CDR2 is SYDVKM. Trimming left V 3 bases short and J 0 bases short, with 11 bases between. The CDR3 length is 15 residues. The CDR3 coding sequence is TGTGCCAGCAGTTTTTACGGGGAGGTGAACACTGAAGCTTTCTTT. Amino acid sequence: CASSFYGEVNTEAFF.

The gene calls are TRBV10-1 and TRBJ2-3; D possibly matches TRBD1 or TRBD2 (5 bases each). CDR3 size: 14 residues. The V gene's germline CDR1 is WNHNN and CDR2 SYGVQD (reference sequence). V was cut by 6 bases and J by 6 bases, with 16 bases left in between. Written as DNA, the CDR3 is TGCGCCAGCAGGAGGGACGGAACTGAGGATACGCAGTATTTT. Its translation: CASRRDGTEDTQYF.

The rearrangement links TRBV7-6 to TRBJ2-7; D call uncertain. The germline V and J ends were trimmed by 5 bases and 4 bases, with 9 bases remaining between them. Germline V gene lookup returns CDR1 SGHVS and CDR2 FNYEAQ. This CDR3 comprises 12 residues. The DNA for the CDR3 is TGTGCCAGCAGCCATCAAGGGTACGAGCAGTACTTC. Amino acid sequence: CASSHQGYEQYF.

V gene TRBV28 combines with J gene TRBJ2-1; 12 nucleotides agree with TRBD2. V lost 6 bases, J lost 2 bases, and 5 bases stayed unmatched. Germline loops: CDR1 MDHEN, CDR2 SYDVKM. The CDR3 runs 16 residues. The CDR3 spells CASRTSGSRTYNEQFF. Written as DNA, the CDR3 is TGTGCCAGCAGGACTAGCGGGAGCAGGACCTACAATGAGCAGTTCTTC.

This chain uses TRBV30 with TRBJ2-7; 11 bases agree with TRBD1. The V and J ends lost 3 bases and 7 bases, in that order; junction bases with no gene match: 8. Germline CDR1 is GTSNPN and CDR2 is SVGIG (reference sequence). This CDR3 spans 14 amino acids. The CDR3 reads CAWSRDRGVGEQYF. The CDR3 DNA is TGTGCCTGGAGCCGGGACAGGGGGGTTGGGGAGCAGTACTTC.

This clone has just one count. The V and J genes are TRBV30 and TRBJ1-2; D is unresolved. Germline lookup yields CDR1 GTSNPN and CDR2 SVGIG (reference sequence). The CDR3 length is 10 residues. V lost 7 bases and J lost 8, with 11 bases in between. The CDR3 nucleotides read TGTGCCTACGAGGGTGGGGGCTACACCTTC. It yields the protein CAYEGGGYTF. Looking up the rest from reference TRBV30 and TRBJ1-2 gives the full variable domain: SQTIHQWPATLVQPVGSPLSLECTVEGTSNPNLYWYRQAAGRGLQLLFYSVGIGQISSEVPQNLSASRPQDRQFILSSKKLLLSDSGFYLCAYEGGGYTFGSGTRLTVV.

This chain connects TRBV11-3 to TRBJ2-1; unclear D gene. The CDR3 extends over 13 amino acids. V was clipped by 3 bases and J by 5 bases, with 8 bases between them. Germline V gives CDR1 SGHNT, CDR2 YENEEA. This CDR3 is CASSLGFDNEQFF. The CDR3 region has the DNA TGTGCCAGCAGCTTGGGCTTCGACAATGAGCAGTTCTTC.

The J gene is TRBJ2-1, the V gene TRBV5-4; D is perhaps TRBD2 (6 bases). V lost 6 bases and J 6 bases, leaving 16 bases between the germline ends. This CDR3 region has 14 residues. In germline, CDR1 is SGHNT, CDR2 YYREEE (reference sequence). CDR3 in DNA: TGTGCCAGCACCGATGGGCGGGGATCCAATGAGCAGTTCTTC. This translates into CASTDGRGSNEQFF. The variable domain in full, completed from reference TRBV5-4 and TRBJ2-1, reads ETGVTQSPTHLIKTRGQQVTLRCSSQSGHNTVSWYQQALGQGPQFIFQYYREEENGRGNFPPRFSGLQFPNYSSELNVNALELDDSALYLCASTDGRGSNEQFFGPGTRLTVL.

In the case of this clone: Other DNA sequences of this sample code for an identical CDR3. This chain connects TRBV5-1 to TRBJ2-1; possibly TRBD1 for D (5 bases). CDR3 length equals 15 residues. Germline CDR1 SGHRS, CDR2 YFSETQ. V was shortened by 2 bases and J by 1 base, with 10 bases between the two germline ends. As DNA, the CDR3 is TGCGCCAGCAGCTTACAGGCTGGGTCCTACAATGAGCAGTTCTTC. Translation gives CASSLQAGSYNEQFF.

Only a few counts were recorded for this clone. The rearrangement links TRBV5-4 to TRBJ1-2, with a possible D match to TRBD1 (6 bases). Trimming removed 2 bases at V and 7 bases at J, with 18 bases between. The germline V gene encodes CDR1 SGHNT and CDR2 YYREEE (reference sequence). The length of the CDR3 is 15 residues. DNA of the CDR3: TGTGCCAGCAGCTTCGGACAGCTCCCGGGCGGTGGCTACACCTTC. It translates to CASSFGQLPGGGYTF.

This clone was recorded only once. V gene TRBV28 combines with J gene TRBJ2-7; 11 bases line up with TRBD2. The CDR3 has 16 residues. The V gene end was trimmed by 6 bases and the J gene end by 0 bases; junction bases not matched to a gene: 7. The V gene's germline CDR1 is MDHEN and CDR2 SYDVKM. DNA for the CDR3: TGTGCCAGCAGGCCGGTGACTAGCGGGAACTCCTACGAGCAGTACTTC. It yields the protein CASRPVTSGNSYEQYF. Supplemented by reference TRBV28 and TRBJ2-7, the full variable domain reads DVKVTQSSRYLVKRTGEKVFLECVQDMDHENMFWYRQDPGLGLRLIYFSYDVKMKEKGDIPEGYSVSREKKERFSLILESASTNQTSMYLCASRPVTSGNSYEQYFGPGTRLTVT.

CDR3 protein: CASSTGTGPFYEQYF. CDR3 coding DNA: TGCGCCAGCAGCACGGGGACAGGGCCGTTCTACGAGCAGTACTTC. The genes are TRBV5-1 and TRBJ2-7; 9 bases are a match to TRBD1. The CDR3 length is 15 residues. V gave up 4 bases and J gave up 3 bases; unmatched junction bases: 8. Germline CDR1 and CDR2: SGHRS and YFSETQ.

This chain uses TRBV27 with TRBJ1-1; D is possibly TRBD1 (6 bases). Germline V gives CDR1 MNHEY, CDR2 SMNVEV (reference sequence). V lost 4 bases and J lost 2, with 14 bases in between. The CDR3 has 15 amino acids. CDR3 protein: CASSSLGTLNTEAFF. Here the CDR3 DNA reads TGTGCCAGCAGTTCCCTCGGGACACTTAACACTGAAGCTTTCTTT.

V gene TRBV5-1 combines with J gene TRBJ1-5, with 10 bases lining up with TRBD1. Germline CDR1 reads SGHRS; CDR2 reads YFSETQ. The V and J ends lost 0 bases and 7 bases, in that order; junction bases with no gene match: 1. CDR3 length equals 14 residues. The CDR3 coding sequence is TGCGCCAGCAGCTTGGGGACAGGGGGACAGCCCCAGCATTTT. Encoded protein: CASSLGTGGQPQHF. Combining the CDR3 with reference TRBV5-1 and TRBJ1-5 gives the whole variable domain KAGVTQTPRYLIKTRGQQVTLSCSPISGHRSVSWYQQTPGQGLQFLFEYFSETQRNKGNFPGRFSGRQFSNSRSEMNVSTLELGDSALYLCASSLGTGGQPQHFGDGTRLSIL.

The chain has TRBV5-6 and TRBJ2-3, with D uncertain. Germline lookup yields CDR1 SGHDT and CDR2 YYEEEE. The CDR3 contains 14 residues. V shed 7 bases and J shed 4 bases, with 16 bases lying between them. CDR3 residues: CASSSLRSPDTQYF. In nucleotides, the CDR3 is TGTGCCAGCTCATCCCTGCGGTCCCCAGATACGCAGTATTTT. The full variable domain, with the rest looked up from reference TRBV5-6 and TRBJ2-3, is DAGVTQSPTHLIKTRGQQVTLRCSPKSGHDTVSWYQQALGQGPQFIFQYYEEEERQRGNFPDRFSGHQFPNYSSELNVNALLLGDSALYLCASSSLRSPDTQYFGPGTRLTVL.

V and J are TRBV2 and TRBJ2-7, with TRBD1 matching 8 bases. The CDR3 spans 12 residues. CDR1 is SNHLY and CDR2 is FYNNEI in the germline V gene. The V and J ends lost 8 bases and 3 bases, in that order; junction bases with no gene match: 3. The CDR3 here is CASRQGIYEQYF. CDR3 coding DNA: TGTGCCAGCCGACAGGGGATCTACGAGCAGTACTTC.

V gene TRBV28 combines with J gene TRBJ2-5, with D uncertain. This CDR3 is built from 14 residues. Trimming left V 4 bases short and J 2 bases short, with 11 bases between. CDR1 MDHEN and CDR2 SYDVKM come from the germline V gene. The CDR3 sequence is CASSSPDQQETQYF. DNA of the CDR3: TGTGCCAGCAGTTCCCCAGACCAACAAGAGACCCAGTACTTC. Together with reference TRBV28 and TRBJ2-5, the CDR3 gives the full variable domain: DVKVTQSSRYLVKRTGEKVFLECVQDMDHENMFWYRQDPGLGLRLIYFSYDVKMKEKGDIPEGYSVSREKKERFSLILESASTNQTSMYLCASSSPDQQETQYFGPGTRLLVL.

The J gene is TRBJ2-1, the V gene TRBV7-9; 13 bases fit TRBD2. Trimming took 4 bases from V and 7 from J; bases not matched to a gene: 4. Per the germline V gene, CDR1 is SEHNR and CDR2 is FQNEAQ (reference sequence). The CDR3 runs to 15 residues. In DNA form, the CDR3 reads TGTGCCAGCAGCTCGGGGACTAGCGGGACGAATGAGCAGTTCTTC. Translated: CASSSGTSGTNEQFF.

This clone has only one observation. The gene calls are TRBV28 and TRBJ2-3, with D possibly TRBD2 on 6 matching bases. Between the trimmed V and J ends, which lost 7 bases and 0 bases, there was a span of 17 bases. The CDR3 sequence is 16 residues long. CDR1 and CDR2 from the germline V gene are MDHEN and SYDVKM. CDR3 region: CASNDHGSGSTDTQYF. The CDR3 DNA reads as TGTGCCAGCAATGATCACGGAAGCGGGAGCACAGATACGCAGTATTTT.